This T cell receptor beta chain was captured in a study of cytotoxic CD8 clonotypes in ibrutinib-treated CLL. Study in general: The patients comprised more than ten relapsed/refractory and roughly 15 treatment-naive cases, around 17 IGHV unmutated.

Germline CDR1 and CDR2: LNHDA and SQIVND (reference sequence). The CDR3 extends over 10 amino acids. With 9 bases removed from V and 5 bases from J, the gap between germline ends came to 6 bases. This clone was observed a handful of times. The table came from immunoSEQ multiplex PCR; TCRdb's copy has only in-frame clones and leaves some out. This sample has 19,000 or so clones; around three fifths occur once, and the top ten carry roughly 25%. The receptor was derived from a human donor with chronic lymphocytic leukemia. The sequences come from PBMCs, collected after 12 months of ibrutinib treatment. V usage is TRBV19 and J usage is TRBJ2-3; D gene uncertain. CDR3 DNA: TGTGCCAGCGTGGGAGATACGCAGTATTTT. Translating it yields CASVGDTQYF.